The text below deals with one T cell receptor beta chain. No antigen is known for it. The TCRbeta library incorporated unique molecular identifiers. Via MiXCR, TCRdb re-called the PCR reads, giving one row per CDR3 protein. The data contain 250,000 to 300,000 distinct CDR3 sequences, nearly 8% of them singletons. The sample belongs to a study of T-cell reconstitution after alpha-beta-depleted transplantation in children. Study-wide results and limits: Expanded graft clones, several hundred of them, were reportedly the source of alpha-beta T cells about two months after transplant. Once a year had passed after transplant, T-cell counts and diversity came mostly from newly produced T cells.

CDR1 and CDR2 from the germline V gene are KGHSH and LQKENI. The CDR3 consists of 17 residues. V lost 0 bases, J lost 0 bases, and 12 bases lay in between. This sequence originates from a female patient aged 2-10 years who had a stem cell transplant for Fanconi anemia, so the T cells may come from the graft donor. The starting material was peripheral blood, obtained 360 days after TCRalphabeta/CD19-depleted stem cell transplant. The chain recombines TRBV18 with TRBJ1-3, with D perhaps TRBD1 (5 bases). CDR3 nucleotides: TGTGCCAGCTCACCACCGGGACCGGCCTCCTCTGGAAACACCATATATTTT. It encodes CASSPPGPASSGNTIYF.